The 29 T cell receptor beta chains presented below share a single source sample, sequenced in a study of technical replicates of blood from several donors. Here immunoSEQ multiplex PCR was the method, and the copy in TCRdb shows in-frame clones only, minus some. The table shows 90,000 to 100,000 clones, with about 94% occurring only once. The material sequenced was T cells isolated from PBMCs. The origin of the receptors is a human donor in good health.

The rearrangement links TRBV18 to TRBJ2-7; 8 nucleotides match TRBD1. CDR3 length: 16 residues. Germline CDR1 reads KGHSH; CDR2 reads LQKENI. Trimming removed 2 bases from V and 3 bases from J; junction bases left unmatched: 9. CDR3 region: CASSPSRGTGNYEQYF. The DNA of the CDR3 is TGTGCCAGCTCACCATCTAGAGGGACAGGTAACTACGAGCAGTACTTC.

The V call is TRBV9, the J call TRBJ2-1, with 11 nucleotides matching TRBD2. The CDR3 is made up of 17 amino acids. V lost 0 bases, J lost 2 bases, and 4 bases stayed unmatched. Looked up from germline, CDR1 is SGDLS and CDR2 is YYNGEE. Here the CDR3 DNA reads TGTGCCAGCAGCGTAGAGAATAGCGGGAGGGCCTACAATGAGCAGTTCTTC. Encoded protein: CASSVENSGRAYNEQFF.

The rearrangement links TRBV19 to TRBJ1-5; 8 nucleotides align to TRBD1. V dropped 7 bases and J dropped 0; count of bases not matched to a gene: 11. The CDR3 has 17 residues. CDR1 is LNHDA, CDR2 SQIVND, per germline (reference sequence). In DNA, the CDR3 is TGTGCCAGTAACAAGTTGCCGGGACAGGATAGCAATCAGCCCCAGCATTTT. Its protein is CASNKLPGQDSNQPQHF.

Here the CDR3 reads CASTRFTTPAGNEKLFF. Here the CDR3 DNA reads TGTGCCAGCACCAGATTTACGACCCCTGCGGGAAATGAAAAACTGTTTTTT. The rearrangement joins TRBV2 to TRBJ1-4; D ambiguous. The CDR3 consists of 17 residues. The V end was cut by 7 bases, the J end by 5 bases, with 23 bases between. Germline CDR1 SNHLY, CDR2 FYNNEI.

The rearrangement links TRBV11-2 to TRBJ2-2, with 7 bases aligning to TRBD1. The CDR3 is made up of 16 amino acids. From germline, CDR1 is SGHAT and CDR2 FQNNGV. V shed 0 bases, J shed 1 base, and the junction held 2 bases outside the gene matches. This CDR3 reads CASSLDWTGNTGELFF. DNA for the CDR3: TGTGCCAGCAGCTTAGATTGGACAGGGAACACCGGGGAGCTGTTTTTT.

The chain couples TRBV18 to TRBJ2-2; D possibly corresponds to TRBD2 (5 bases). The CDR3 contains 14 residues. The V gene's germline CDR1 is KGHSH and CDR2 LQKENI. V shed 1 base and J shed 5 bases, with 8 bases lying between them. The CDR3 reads CASSPRGYTGELFF. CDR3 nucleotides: TGTGCCAGCTCACCACGAGGGTATACCGGGGAGCTGTTTTTT. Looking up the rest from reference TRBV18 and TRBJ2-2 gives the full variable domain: NAGVMQNPRHLVRRRGQEARLRCSPMKGHSHVYWYRQLPEEGLKFMVYLQKENIIDESGMPKERFSAEFPKEGPSILRIQQVVRGDSAAYFCASSPRGYTGELFFGEGSRLTVL.

CDR3 DNA sequence: TGTGCCAGCAGTCCGGGACAGTACAGGGACAATGAGCAGTTCTTC. This sequence encodes CASSPGQYRDNEQFF. The chain combines TRBV28 with TRBJ2-1; 7 bases line up with TRBD1. Germline assignment: CDR1 MDHEN and CDR2 SYDVKM. This CDR3 region has 15 residues. J was trimmed by 5 bases and V by 5 bases; bases with no gene match: 9. The full variable domain, its missing parts supplied by reference TRBV28 and TRBJ2-1, is DVKVTQSSRYLVKRTGEKVFLECVQDMDHENMFWYRQDPGLGLRLIYFSYDVKMKEKGDIPEGYSVSREKKERFSLILESASTNQTSMYLCASSPGQYRDNEQFFGPGTRLTVL.

CDR3 in amino acids: CASSVAREGMNTGELFF. CDR3 coding DNA: TGTGCCAGCAGCGTAGCTCGGGAAGGGATGAACACCGGGGAGCTGTTTTTT. The gene calls are TRBV9 and TRBJ2-2; D perhaps matches TRBD2 (5 bases). CDR1 SGDLS and CDR2 YYNGEE come from the germline V gene. The CDR3 has 17 amino acids. V was clipped by 0 bases and J by 1 base, with 13 bases between them.

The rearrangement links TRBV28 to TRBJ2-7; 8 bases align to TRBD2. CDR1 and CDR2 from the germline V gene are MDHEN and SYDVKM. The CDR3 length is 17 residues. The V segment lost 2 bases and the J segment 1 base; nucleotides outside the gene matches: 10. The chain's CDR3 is CASSLARGASGSYEQYF. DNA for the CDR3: TGTGCCAGCAGTTTAGCCCGTGGGGCTAGCGGGTCCTACGAGCAGTACTTC.

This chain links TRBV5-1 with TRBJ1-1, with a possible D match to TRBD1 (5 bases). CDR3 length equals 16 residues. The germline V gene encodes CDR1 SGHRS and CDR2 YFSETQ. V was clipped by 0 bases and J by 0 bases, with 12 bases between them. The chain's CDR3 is CASSLGFRAMNTEAFF. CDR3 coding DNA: TGCGCCAGCAGCTTGGGATTCAGGGCAATGAACACTGAAGCTTTCTTT. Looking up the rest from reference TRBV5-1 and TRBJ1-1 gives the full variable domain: KAGVTQTPRYLIKTRGQQVTLSCSPISGHRSVSWYQQTPGQGLQFLFEYFSETQRNKGNFPGRFSGRQFSNSRSEMNVSTLELGDSALYLCASSLGFRAMNTEAFFGQGTRLTVV.

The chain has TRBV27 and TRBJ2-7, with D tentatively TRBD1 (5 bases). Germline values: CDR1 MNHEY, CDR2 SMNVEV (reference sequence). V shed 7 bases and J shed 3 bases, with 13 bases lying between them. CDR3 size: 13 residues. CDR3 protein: CASIGGAHYEQYF. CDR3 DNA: TGTGCCAGCATCGGTGGGGCTCACTACGAGCAGTACTTC.

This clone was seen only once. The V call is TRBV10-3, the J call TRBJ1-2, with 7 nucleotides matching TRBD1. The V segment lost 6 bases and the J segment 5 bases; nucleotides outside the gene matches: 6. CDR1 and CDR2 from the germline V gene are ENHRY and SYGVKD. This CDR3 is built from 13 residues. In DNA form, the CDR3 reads TGTGCCATCAGGGGGACAGAGGATTATGGCTACACCTTC. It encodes CAIRGTEDYGYTF.

The CDR3 nucleotides are TGTGCCAGCAGCCAGGGACTAGCGCTATACAATGAGCAGTTCTTC. Protein sequence: CASSQGLALYNEQFF. The V and J genes are TRBV6-5 and TRBJ2-1; 10 bases fit TRBD2. This CDR3 region has 15 residues. Germline trimming cut 6 bases from V and 4 bases from J; bases unmatched to any gene: 6. CDR1 is MNHEY and CDR2 is SVGAGI in the germline V gene.

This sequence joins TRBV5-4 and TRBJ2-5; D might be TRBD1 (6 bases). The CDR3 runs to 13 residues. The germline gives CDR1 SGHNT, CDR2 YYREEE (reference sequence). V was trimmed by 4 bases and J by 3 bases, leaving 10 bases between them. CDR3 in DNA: TGTGCCAGCAGCGGTCCAGGGGAAGAGACCCAGTACTTC. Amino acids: CASSGPGEETQYF.

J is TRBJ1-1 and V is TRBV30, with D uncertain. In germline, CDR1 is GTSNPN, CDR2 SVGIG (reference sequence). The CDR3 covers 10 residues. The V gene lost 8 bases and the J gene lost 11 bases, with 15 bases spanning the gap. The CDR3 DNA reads TGTGCCGAAGGTCGGGATGTTGCTTTCTTT. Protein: CAEGRDVAFF.

Written as DNA, the CDR3 is TGTGCCAGTGCCGTAAAAGGGAAGGACAGGGAAGTAACCTACGAGCAGTACTTC. Its protein is CASAVKGKDREVTYEQYF. The chain links TRBV19 to TRBJ2-7; 8 positions match TRBD1. Per germline, CDR1 LNHDA and CDR2 SQIVND (reference sequence). The V segment lost 8 bases and the J segment 2 bases; nucleotides outside the gene matches: 20. The CDR3 spans 18 residues. Full variable domain (remainder filled in from reference TRBV19 and TRBJ2-7): DGGITQSPKYLFRKEGQNVTLSCEQNLNHDAMYWYRQDPGQGLRLIYYSQIVNDFQKGDIAEGYSVSREKKESFPLTVTSAQKNPTAFYLCASAVKGKDREVTYEQYFGPGTRLTVT.

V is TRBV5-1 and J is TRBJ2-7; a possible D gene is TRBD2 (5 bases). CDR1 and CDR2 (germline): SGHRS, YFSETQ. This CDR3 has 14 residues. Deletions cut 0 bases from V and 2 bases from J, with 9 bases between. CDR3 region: CASSLDPGAYEQYF. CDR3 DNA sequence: TGCGCCAGCAGCTTGGATCCCGGGGCCTACGAGCAGTACTTC. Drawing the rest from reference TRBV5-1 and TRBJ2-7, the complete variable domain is KAGVTQTPRYLIKTRGQQVTLSCSPISGHRSVSWYQQTPGQGLQFLFEYFSETQRNKGNFPGRFSGRQFSNSRSEMNVSTLELGDSALYLCASSLDPGAYEQYFGPGTRLTVT.

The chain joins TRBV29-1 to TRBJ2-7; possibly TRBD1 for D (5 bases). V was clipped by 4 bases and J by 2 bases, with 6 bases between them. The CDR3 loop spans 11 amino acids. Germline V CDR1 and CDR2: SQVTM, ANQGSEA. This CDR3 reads CSVGQTYEQYF. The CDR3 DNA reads TGCAGCGTTGGACAGACCTACGAGCAGTACTTC.

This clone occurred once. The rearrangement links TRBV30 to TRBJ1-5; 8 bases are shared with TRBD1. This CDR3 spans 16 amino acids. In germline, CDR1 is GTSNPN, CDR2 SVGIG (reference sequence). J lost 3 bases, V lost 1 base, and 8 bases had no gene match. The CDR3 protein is CAWSAGAGGNNQPQHF. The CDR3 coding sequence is TGTGCCTGGAGTGCAGGGGCAGGGGGCAACAATCAGCCCCAGCATTTT.

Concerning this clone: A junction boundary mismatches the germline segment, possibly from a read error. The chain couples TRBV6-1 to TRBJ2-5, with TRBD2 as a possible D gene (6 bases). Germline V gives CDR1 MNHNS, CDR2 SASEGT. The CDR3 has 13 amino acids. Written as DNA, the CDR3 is TGTGCCAGCATGCGGGGTAGCCGAGAGGCCCAGTACTTC. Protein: CASMRGSREAQYF.

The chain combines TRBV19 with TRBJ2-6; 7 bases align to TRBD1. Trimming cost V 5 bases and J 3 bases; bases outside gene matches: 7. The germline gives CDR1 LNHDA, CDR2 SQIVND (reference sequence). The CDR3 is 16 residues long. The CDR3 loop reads CASSANDRVGANVLTF. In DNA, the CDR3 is TGTGCCAGTAGTGCAAATGACAGGGTTGGGGCCAACGTCCTGACTTTC.

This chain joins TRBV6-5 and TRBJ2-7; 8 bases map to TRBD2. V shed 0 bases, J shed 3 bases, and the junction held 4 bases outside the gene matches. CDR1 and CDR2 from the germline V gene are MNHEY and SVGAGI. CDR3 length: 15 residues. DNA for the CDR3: TGTGCCAGCAGTTACTCGAGCGGGAGCATCTACGAGCAGTACTTC. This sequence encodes CASSYSSGSIYEQYF.

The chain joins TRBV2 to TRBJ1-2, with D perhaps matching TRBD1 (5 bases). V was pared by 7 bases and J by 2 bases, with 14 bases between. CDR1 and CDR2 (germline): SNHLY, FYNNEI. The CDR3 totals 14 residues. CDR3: CASTQTVQNYGYTF. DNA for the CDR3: TGTGCCAGCACCCAGACAGTACAGAACTATGGCTACACCTTC.

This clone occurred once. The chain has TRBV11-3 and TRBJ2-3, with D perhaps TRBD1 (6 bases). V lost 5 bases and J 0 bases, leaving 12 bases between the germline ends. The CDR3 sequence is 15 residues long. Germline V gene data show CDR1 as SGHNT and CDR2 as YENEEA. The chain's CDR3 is CASSEGQYSTDTQYF. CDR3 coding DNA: TGTGCCAGCAGCGAAGGACAGTATAGCACAGATACGCAGTATTTT.

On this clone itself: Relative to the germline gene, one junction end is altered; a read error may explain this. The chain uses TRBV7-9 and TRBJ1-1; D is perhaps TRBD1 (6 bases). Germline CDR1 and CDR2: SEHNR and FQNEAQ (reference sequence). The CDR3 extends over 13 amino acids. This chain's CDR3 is CASSSTGNPEAFF. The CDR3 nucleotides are TGTGCCAGCAGCTCAACAGGGAACCCTGAAGCTTTCTTT.

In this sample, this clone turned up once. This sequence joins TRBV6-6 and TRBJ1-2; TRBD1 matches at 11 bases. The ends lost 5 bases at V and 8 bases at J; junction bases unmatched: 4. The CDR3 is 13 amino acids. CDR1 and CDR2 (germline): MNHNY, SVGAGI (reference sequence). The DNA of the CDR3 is TGTGCCAGCAGTGGACAGGGGGCGGGGGGCTACACCTTC. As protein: CASSGQGAGGYTF.

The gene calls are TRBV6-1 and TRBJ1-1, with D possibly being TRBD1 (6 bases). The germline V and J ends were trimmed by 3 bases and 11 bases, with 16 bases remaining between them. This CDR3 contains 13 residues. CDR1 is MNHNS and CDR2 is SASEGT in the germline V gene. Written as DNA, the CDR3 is TGTGCCAGCAGTGAGTACAGGGAGTGGGCCGCTTTCTTT. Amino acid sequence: CASSEYREWAAFF.

For the CDR3, the DNA is TGCGCCAGCAGCTATAGCGGGAGGACGCAAGAGACCCAGTACTTC. This encodes CASSYSGRTQETQYF. The J gene is TRBJ2-5, the V gene TRBV5-1, with TRBD2 matching 10 bases. This CDR3 has 15 amino acids. The V segment lost 3 bases and the J segment 2 bases; nucleotides outside the gene matches: 4. CDR1 and CDR2 (germline): SGHRS, YFSETQ.

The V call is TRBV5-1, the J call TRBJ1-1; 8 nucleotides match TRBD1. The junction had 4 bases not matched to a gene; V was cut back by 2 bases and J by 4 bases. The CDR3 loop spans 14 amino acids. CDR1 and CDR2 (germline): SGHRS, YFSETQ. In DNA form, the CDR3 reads TGCGCCAGCAGCTTTAGAACAGGGGGCACTGAAGCTTTCTTT. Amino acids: CASSFRTGGTEAFF.